This entry lists 20 T cell receptor beta chains sequenced from one sample in a study of radiotherapy plus CTLA-4 blockade in lung cancer. Data came from immunoSEQ multiplex PCR; TCRdb stores just in-frame clones and leaves some out. This sample has 85,000 to 90,000 clones, with 72% found just once. The sequencing here drew on peripheral blood, taken from a patient treated with radiotherapy plus ipilimumab. These receptors were taken from a human donor with non-small cell lung cancer that progressed on radiotherapy plus ipilimumab.

Many counts were recorded for this clone. The rearrangement joins TRBV10-1 to TRBJ1-5; D gene uncertain. This CDR3 spans 12 amino acids. The V and J ends lost 3 bases and 4 bases respectively, with 4 bases between them. The V gene's germline CDR1 is WNHNN and CDR2 SYGVQD (reference sequence). CDR3 sequence (DNA): TGCGCCAGCAGTGAAGGAAATCAGCCCCAGCATTTT. It yields the protein CASSEGNQPQHF.

The chain uses TRBV30 and TRBJ1-5; TRBD1 agrees at 7 bases. V shed 0 bases, J shed 16 bases, and the junction held 12 bases outside the gene matches. CDR1 GTSNPN and CDR2 SVGIG come from the germline V gene (reference sequence). CDR3 length equals 13 residues. The CDR3: CAWSVLGTGAVHF. CDR3 nucleotide sequence: TGTGCCTGGAGTGTACTTGGAACAGGGGCCGTACATTTT.

The chain couples TRBV4-1 to TRBJ1-4, with 11 bases fitting TRBD1. CDR1 is MGHRA and CDR2 is YSYEKL in the germline V gene. The V segment lost 4 bases and the J segment 3 bases; nucleotides outside the gene matches: 4. This CDR3 is 16 amino acids long. CDR3 nucleotide sequence: TGCGCCAGCAGCCCCGGGACAGGGGGGTCTAATGAAAAACTGTTTTTT. This codes for CASSPGTGGSNEKLFF.

The chain recombines TRBV5-6 with TRBJ2-1; D not resolved. V was trimmed by 4 bases and J by 3 bases, leaving 11 bases between them. The CDR3 runs 14 residues. CDR1 is SGHDT, CDR2 YYEEEE, per germline. The CDR3 bases are TGTGCCAGCAGCCCCCGGACCCTCTACAATGAGCAGTTCTTC. It yields the protein CASSPRTLYNEQFF. Full variable domain (remainder filled in from reference TRBV5-6 and TRBJ2-1): DAGVTQSPTHLIKTRGQQVTLRCSPKSGHDTVSWYQQALGQGPQFIFQYYEEEERQRGNFPDRFSGHQFPNYSSELNVNALLLGDSALYLCASSPRTLYNEQFFGPGTRLTVL.

CDR3 loop: CASSLYENTEAFF. The CDR3 nucleotides are TGTGCCAGCAGCTTATACGAGAACACTGAAGCTTTCTTT. The chain joins TRBV11-2 to TRBJ1-1; no reliable D call. The length of the CDR3 is 13 residues. V lost 2 bases and J 1 base, leaving 5 bases between the germline ends. CDR1 SGHAT and CDR2 FQNNGV come from the germline V gene.

This clone has a handful of counts. This chain uses TRBV4-2 with TRBJ1-2, with D maybe TRBD1 (6 bases). The V and J ends lost 5 bases and 0 bases respectively, with 16 bases between them. This CDR3 is built from 16 residues. Germline V gene data show CDR1 as LGHNA and CDR2 as YNFKEQ. The CDR3 DNA reads as TGTGCCAGCAGCTTACCCGGACAGTTAGCTAACTATGGCTACACCTTC. It translates to CASSLPGQLANYGYTF.

The chain is built from TRBV11-3 and TRBJ2-7; either TRBD1 or TRBD2 may supply D (5 bases each). Germline V gene sequence: CDR1 SGHNT, CDR2 YENEEA. Trimming shortened V by 5 bases and J by 3 bases, and 8 bases separated the two germline ends. This CDR3 spans 12 amino acids. DNA of the CDR3: TGTGCCAGCAGCCTGGGGGACTACGAGCAGTACTTC. Protein sequence: CASSLGDYEQYF.

V is TRBV29-1 and J is TRBJ2-3; 7 bases match TRBD1. Germline V CDR1 and CDR2: SQVTM, ANQGSEA. The CDR3 totals 14 residues. V lost 2 bases and J lost 4; bases outside the gene matches: 6. The CDR3 region is CSVESGQGADTQYF. In DNA, the CDR3 is TGCAGCGTTGAAAGTGGGCAGGGGGCAGATACGCAGTATTTT.

Details on this clone: A read error may produce the germline difference seen at one junction end. This chain connects TRBV28 to TRBJ2-7; D is possibly TRBD1 (6 bases). The CDR3 sequence is 12 residues long. CDR1 is MDHEN, CDR2 SYDVKM, per germline. The CDR3 is CASSFLKQGSHF. The CDR3 DNA is TGTGCCAGCAGTTTCCTCAAACAGGGTTCCCACTTC.

The CDR3 region has the DNA TGTGCCAGCCGACCCGGGACAGGCCCCAATTCACCCCTCCACTTT. It yields the protein CASRPGTGPNSPLHF. This chain connects TRBV28 to TRBJ1-6; TRBD1 matches 8 bases. The V and J ends lost 8 bases and 7 bases, in that order; junction bases with no gene match: 10. CDR3 length: 15 amino acids. Germline values: CDR1 MDHEN, CDR2 SYDVKM. Full variable domain (missing parts from reference TRBV28 and TRBJ1-6): DVKVTQSSRYLVKRTGEKVFLECVQDMDHENMFWYRQDPGLGLRLIYFSYDVKMKEKGDIPEGYSVSREKKERFSLILESASTNQTSMYLCASRPGTGPNSPLHFGNGTRLTVT.

This clone came up once. The rearrangement uses TRBV5-1 and TRBJ2-5, with D perhaps matching TRBD1 (7 bases). V gave up 5 bases and J gave up 5 bases, with 16 bases separating them. Germline CDR1 reads SGHRS; CDR2 reads YFSETQ. This CDR3 has 14 amino acids. The CDR3 loop reads CASSPGGTKETQYF. The CDR3 region has the DNA TGCGCCAGCAGTCCAGGGGGGACAAAGGAGACCCAGTACTTC.

This clone was seen repeatedly, ten times or more. This chain connects TRBV6-1 to TRBJ2-7; perhaps TRBD1 as D (6 bases). The CDR3 covers 15 residues. Per the germline V gene, CDR1 is MNHNS and CDR2 is SASEGT. V gave up 2 bases and J gave up 3 bases, with 14 bases separating them. This chain's CDR3 is CASSEFTGLVYEQYF. CDR3 coding DNA: TGTGCCAGCAGTGAATTCACAGGGTTGGTCTACGAGCAGTACTTC.

J is TRBJ1-6 and V is TRBV29-1; 10 bases are a match to TRBD1. From germline, CDR1 is SQVTM and CDR2 ANQGSEA. This CDR3 has 21 residues. The V and J ends lost 0 bases and 4 bases, in that order; junction bases with no gene match: 18. Here the CDR3 reads CSVEDQDRRDRGHLYNSPLHF. For the CDR3, the DNA is TGCAGCGTTGAAGATCAAGATCGGAGGGACAGGGGACACCTTTATAATTCACCCCTCCACTTT.

This clone was seen a handful of times. This sequence joins TRBV19 and TRBJ1-1; TRBD1 agrees at 11 bases. Germline V gene sequence: CDR1 LNHDA, CDR2 SQIVND (reference sequence). The CDR3 length is 17 residues. The J segment lost 1 base and the V segment lost 5 bases, leaving 9 bases of the junction unmatched. In nucleotides, the CDR3 is TGTGCCAGTAGTCGGCTGGGGACAGGGGGACCGAACACTGAAGCTTTCTTT. Translated, it gives CASSRLGTGGPNTEAFF.

J is TRBJ2-1 and V is TRBV29-1; the match to TRBD2 covers 13 bases. There are 17 residues in the CDR3. V lost 3 bases to trimming and J lost 3 bases; unmatched junction nucleotides: 8. Germline V gene lookup returns CDR1 SQVTM and CDR2 ANQGSEA. The CDR3 coding sequence is TGCAGCGTTGAGGGACTAGCGGGACTTACCCACTACAATGAGCAGTTCTTC. This gives the protein CSVEGLAGLTHYNEQFF.

This chain uses TRBV19 with TRBJ2-3, with D possibly TRBD1 on 5 matching bases. This CDR3 comprises 14 residues. CDR1 and CDR2 (germline): LNHDA, SQIVND (reference sequence). V gave up 3 bases and J gave up 5 bases, with 12 bases separating them. The CDR3 reads CASSMTARGDTQYF. The CDR3 nucleotides read TGTGCCAGTAGTATGACGGCTAGGGGAGATACGCAGTATTTT.

The CDR3, as DNA: TGCGCCAGCAGCCAAAAGACGAACACTGAAGCTTTCTTT. Translated: CASSQKTNTEAFF. The V gene is TRBV4-1, the J gene TRBJ1-1; no clear D gene. CDR3 length: 13 amino acids. CDR1 and CDR2 from the germline V gene are MGHRA and YSYEKL. V lost 2 bases and J 1 base, leaving 5 bases between the germline ends.

This clone has just a few counts. The gene calls are TRBV27 and TRBJ1-1; TRBD1 matches 8 bases. Germline-derived CDR1 and CDR2 are MNHEY and SMNVEV (reference sequence). The CDR3 has 14 residues. Trimming removed 4 bases from V and 1 base from J; junction bases left unmatched: 2. CDR3 nucleotide sequence: TGTGCCAGCAGTTATGGACAGGGGAACACTGAAGCTTTCTTT. Amino acids: CASSYGQGNTEAFF.

The V call is TRBV5-1, the J call TRBJ2-5, with D perhaps matching TRBD2 (5 bases). Germline values: CDR1 SGHRS, CDR2 YFSETQ. CDR3 length equals 16 residues. Trimming took off 1 base at V and 1 base at J, with 14 bases between the two ends. CDR3 amino acids: CASSLSGGRSQETQYF. For the CDR3, the DNA is TGCGCCAGCAGCTTGTCCGGAGGTAGATCCCAAGAGACCCAGTACTTC.

The V call is TRBV7-3, the J call TRBJ2-2, with D maybe TRBD2 (6 bases). This CDR3 has 16 amino acids. In germline, CDR1 is SGHTA, CDR2 FQGTGA. V shed 5 bases and J shed 3 bases, with 16 bases lying between them. CDR3 sequence reads: CASSLWGDPDTGELFF. CDR3 DNA: TGTGCCAGCAGCCTCTGGGGGGACCCGGACACCGGGGAGCTGTTTTTT.